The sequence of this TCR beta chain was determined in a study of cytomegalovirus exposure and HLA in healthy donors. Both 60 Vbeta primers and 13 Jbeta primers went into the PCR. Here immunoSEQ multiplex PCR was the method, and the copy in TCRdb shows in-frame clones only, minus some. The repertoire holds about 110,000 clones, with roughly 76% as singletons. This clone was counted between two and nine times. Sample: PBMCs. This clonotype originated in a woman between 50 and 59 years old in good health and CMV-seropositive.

The DNA of the CDR3 is TGTGCCAGCAGCTTAGTGTTAGCGGGAGACACTGAAGCTTTCTTT. Its translation: CASSLVLAGDTEAFF. This chain joins TRBV7-2 and TRBJ1-1; D remains unclear. The CDR3 consists of 15 residues. V dropped 1 base and J dropped 3 bases, with 12 bases sitting between them. Germline loops: CDR1 SGHTA, CDR2 FQGNSA. Supplemented by reference TRBV7-2 and TRBJ1-1, the full variable domain reads GAGVSQSPSNKVTEKGKDVELRCDPISGHTALYWYRQSLGQGLEFLIYFQGNSAPDKSGLPSDRFSAERTGGSVSTLTIQRTQQEDSAVYLCASSLVLAGDTEAFFGQGTRLTVV.